A selection of T cell receptor beta chains follows, all from one sample in a study of T cells in Graves' hyperthyroidism and ophthalmopathy. TCRdb analysed the multiplex PCR reads with MiXCR anew, one entry per CDR3 protein. Of 350,000 to 450,000 distinct CDR3 sequences in the sample, about 15% were seen once. Sequenced material: blood. These receptors were collected from a woman aged 55-70 years with Graves' hyperthyroidism. Each CDR3 is given with its conserved first and last residue. The D gene is left open where the match is weak. A clone size is listed for some rows: how often the clone was seen (once, few, many), or a class if it is expanded.

D gene	J gene	V gene	clone size	CDR3 DNA	CDR3 protein
NA	TRBJ1-2	TRBV28	NA	TGTGCCAGCAGCCAGCCTCCGGGGTCTTATGGCTACACCTTC	CASSQPPGSYGYTF
NA	TRBJ2-7	TRBV20-1	few	TGCAGTGCTAGTCAGACCTACGAGCAGTACTTC	CSASQTYEQYF
NA	TRBJ1-2	TRBV19	NA	TGTGCCAGTAGTATAGTGGACAGCGAACGCTATGGCTACACCTTC	CASSIVDSERYGYTF
NA	TRBJ2-2	TRBV11-2	many	TGTGCCAGCAGCTTAGTGGGAGGAGGTTCTTACACCGGGGAGCTGTTTTTT	CASSLVGGGSYTGELFF
NA	TRBJ2-3	TRBV11-2	many	TGTGCCAGCAGCCCAGAGGGTGGCACAGATACGCAGTATTTT	CASSPEGGTDTQYF
TRBD1	TRBJ2-7	TRBV5-5	many	TGTGCCAGCAGCTTCTCGACAGGGGCCTACGAGCAGTACTTC	CASSFSTGAYEQYF
NA	TRBJ2-7	TRBV12-3/TRBV12-4	NA	TGTGCCAGCAGCCGCCACAGGGATTTGTCCTACGAGCAGTACTTC	CASSRHRDLSYEQYF
TRBD1	TRBJ1-2	TRBV12-3/TRBV12-4	many	TGTGCCAGCAGTTTGCAGGGGGCGAGTGGCTACACCTTC	CASSLQGASGYTF
NA	TRBJ2-3	TRBV28	many	TGTGCCAGCAGTTTAGGGTGGAGGGATACGCAGTATTTT	CASSLGWRDTQYF
NA	TRBJ1-1	TRBV20-1	many	TGCAGTGCTAGGGAGGGAGGGTCGGTTGAAGCTTTCTTT	CSAREGGSVEAFF
TRBD2	TRBJ2-1	TRBV24-1	many	TGTGCCACCAGTCTGGGACTAGCGGGAGGCTACAATGAGCAGTTCTTC	CATSLGLAGGYNEQFF
TRBD1	TRBJ1-4	TRBV28	NA	TGTGCCAGCACCCGACCGCCAGGGGGGGATGAAAAACTGTTTTTT	CASTRPPGGDEKLFF
TRBD1	TRBJ1-2	TRBV19	NA	TGTGCCAGTAGTCGACAGGGTCGCCTCTATGGCTACACCTTC	CASSRQGRLYGYTF
NA	TRBJ2-7	TRBV12-3/TRBV12-4	many	TGTGCCAGCAGTTCTTTGCGAGGTGGCGAGCAGTACTTC	CASSSLRGGEQYF
NA	TRBJ2-3	TRBV27	NA	TGTGCCAGCAGTTCCGGGAGGGGGCCCGATACGCAGTATTTT	CASSSGRGPDTQYF
NA	TRBJ2-1	TRBV12-3/TRBV12-4	many	TGTGCCAGCAGTTTGGCCGGTGAATACAATGAGCAGTTCTTC	CASSLAGEYNEQFF
NA	TRBJ1-1	TRBV6-1	NA	TGTGCCAGCCGCAGAGACACTGAAGCTTTCTTT	CASRRDTEAFF
NA	TRBJ2-5	TRBV6-1	many	TGTGCCAGCAGACGGGACACCCTTCGACGGGAGACCCAGTACTTC	CASRRDTLRRETQYF
NA	TRBJ2-2	TRBV2	many	TGTGCCAGCAAAAAGGAAGGTCCAACCGGGGAGCTGTTTTTT	CASKKEGPTGELFF
TRBD1	TRBJ1-1	TRBV11-3	many	TGTGCCAGCAACCTTCGAGGACAGGCGAACACTGAAGCTTTCTTT	CASNLRGQANTEAFF
NA	TRBJ2-5	TRBV20-1	many	TGCAGTGCCCCCCCCGGTTCCATGTACCAAGAGACCCAGTACTTC	CSAPPGSMYQETQYF
TRBD1	TRBJ1-1	TRBV18	many	TGTGCCAGCTCACTAAACAGGGGGCGGAACACTGAAGCTTTCTTT	CASSLNRGRNTEAFF
NA	TRBJ2-2	TRBV3-1	many	TGTGCCAGCAGCCAAGTTTCCGGGGAGCTGTTTTTT	CASSQVSGELFF
NA	TRBJ2-2	TRBV20-1	few	TGCAGTGCCCAACAGGCGGGCATTTCGGGGGAGCTGTTTTTT	CSAQQAGISGELFF
NA	TRBJ1-4	TRBV7-9	few	TGTGCCAGCAGCTGGGACGGAAAAACTAATGAAAAACTGTTTTTT	CASSWDGKTNEKLFF
NA	TRBJ1-1	TRBV5-1	many	TGCGCCAGCAGCTGGCAGGGAGAGGCCACTGAAGCTTTCTTT	CASSWQGEATEAFF
TRBD1	TRBJ2-5	TRBV11-2	many	TGTGCCAGCAGCTGGAGGACAGGGACGGAGACCCAGTACTTC	CASSWRTGTETQYF
TRBD1	TRBJ1-1	TRBV6-2/TRBV6-3	many	TGTGCCAGCACTCACAGGGGAGGGCCCATGAACACTGAAGCTTTCTTT	CASTHRGGPMNTEAFF
TRBD1	TRBJ1-2	TRBV30	NA	TGTGCCTGGAGTCCCCAAACAGGGGACTATGGCTACACCTTC	CAWSPQTGDYGYTF
NA	TRBJ2-3	TRBV11-3	many	TGTGCCAGCAGCTTATTTGGGCCCCCACTTAACACAGATACGCAGTATTTT	CASSLFGPPLNTDTQYF
NA	TRBJ1-2	TRBV20-1	NA	TGCAGTGCCTCCAAGGAGGCGATCTCCTATGGCTACACCTTC	CSASKEAISYGYTF
TRBD1	TRBJ2-2	TRBV5-1	many	TGCGCCAGCAGCCCCGGGACAGAGGGCGGGGAGCTGTTTTTT	CASSPGTEGGELFF
NA	TRBJ2-7	TRBV29-1	few	TGCAGCGTTGCACAGGGTCCAACCTACGAGCAGTACTTC	CSVAQGPTYEQYF
TRBD1	TRBJ1-5	TRBV18	many	TGTGCCAGCTCACCCCAACAGGGGACCAATCAGCCCCAGCATTTT	CASSPQQGTNQPQHF
TRBD1	TRBJ2-3	TRBV6-1	few	TGTGCCAGCAGGGGGAGGGGGGACAGGGGCACAGATACGCAGTATTTT	CASRGRGDRGTDTQYF
NA	TRBJ2-1	TRBV7-9	few	TGTGCCAGCAGCTTAAATGACGAATGGGACGGGCAGTTCTTC	CASSLNDEWDGQFF
NA	TRBJ1-1	TRBV4-1	NA	TGCGCCAGCAGCCAAATGAGGGATTCTCCTGGGGCTTTCTTT	CASSQMRDSPGAFF
NA	TRBJ2-1	TRBV7-8	many	TGTGCCAGCAGCTTAGCGGAAGTCTCCTATGAGCAGTTCTTC	CASSLAEVSYEQFF
NA	TRBJ2-2	TRBV19	few	TGTGCCAGTAGCGCGCGGACTGGCAGAGGGGAGCTGTTTTTT	CASSARTGRGELFF
NA	TRBJ1-5	TRBV30	NA	TGTGCCTGGAGCTCGGGGAACAATCAGCCCCAGCATTTT	CAWSSGNNQPQHF
TRBD1	TRBJ2-5	TRBV7-6	NA	TGTGCCAGCAGCCCGGGGACAGGGTTTCAAGAGACCCAGTACTTC	CASSPGTGFQETQYF
NA	TRBJ1-1	TRBV11-2	many	TGTGCCAGCAGATTACAGGAGAACACTGAAGCTTTCTTT	CASRLQENTEAFF
NA	TRBJ1-6	TRBV27	few	TGTGCCAGCAGTACCCTCAGGGCGGGATCACCCCTCCACTTT	CASSTLRAGSPLHF
TRBD2	TRBJ2-1	TRBV20-1	many	TGCAGTGCTAGACTAGCGGGGATCTACAATGAGCAGTTCTTC	CSARLAGIYNEQFF
NA	TRBJ1-1	TRBV6-2/TRBV6-3	NA	TGTGCCAGCAGTCCATTCCCTGACGGGACTGAAGCCTTCTTT	CASSPFPDGTEAFF
NA	TRBJ2-5	TRBV14	many	TGTGCCAGCAGCCAAGGAATTATGGGCCTCCAAGAGACCCAGTACTTC	CASSQGIMGLQETQYF
NA	TRBJ2-7	TRBV27	many	TGTGCCAGCAGTTTACTATCGGGGTTCAACGAGCAGTACTTC	CASSLLSGFNEQYF
NA	TRBJ2-7	TRBV24-1	many	TGTGCCACAGAAGACAGTCACCTCTACGAGCAGTACTTC	CATEDSHLYEQYF
TRBD1	TRBJ2-2	TRBV5-1	few	TGCGCCAGCAGCCTCGCGACAGGGGTCACCGGGAAGCTGTTTTTT	CASSLATGVTGKLFF
TRBD2	TRBJ2-1	TRBV4-2	NA	TGTGCCAGCAGCCGACTCCCGGGACTAGCGGACTACAATGAGCAGTTCTTC	CASSRLPGLADYNEQFF
TRBD2	TRBJ2-1	TRBV9	NA	TGTGCCAGCAGCGTAAGGACTAGCGGGATAGGTGAGCAGTTCTTC	CASSVRTSGIGEQFF
NA	TRBJ1-5	TRBV28	many	TGTGCCAGCAGTCTCCTCGGACAGTTCAATCAGCCCCAGCATTTT	CASSLLGQFNQPQHF
NA	TRBJ2-7	TRBV5-1	many	TGCGCCAGCAGCTTGGCCGAAGGGATGGCCTACGAGCAGTACTTC	CASSLAEGMAYEQYF
TRBD1	TRBJ2-2	TRBV7-6	many	TGTGCCAGCAGCCGGGACAGGGGCCTTGGGGAGCTGTTTTTT	CASSRDRGLGELFF
NA	TRBJ1-5	TRBV5-1	few	TGCGCCAGCAACGAAGGGCCGGGGCAGCCCCAGCATTTT	CASNEGPGQPQHF
TRBD2	TRBJ2-2	TRBV5-1	many	TGCGCCAGCAGCGACACTAGCGGGAGGGTGAACACCGGGGAGCTGTTTTTT	CASSDTSGRVNTGELFF
TRBD1	TRBJ1-1	TRBV24-1	many	TGTGCCACCAGTGCCGGGGTTGGGACAGGCACTGAAGCTTTCTTT	CATSAGVGTGTEAFF